The 25 T cell receptor beta chains in this list originate from one sample, sequenced in a study of T cell responses to AZD1222 COVID-19 vaccine. The data were produced by immunoSEQ multiplex PCR, yet TCRdb's version contains in-frame clones alone and is incomplete. The table shows over 65,000 clones, with roughly nine tenths occurring only once. The input for sequencing was peripheral blood, taken on day 0 of AZD1222 vaccination. The receptors shown here come from an adult in good health.

As to this clone: The junction does not match germline at one end; this may be a read error. This chain links TRBV5-4 with TRBJ1-1, with no clear D. The germline CDR1 and CDR2 sequences are SGHNT and YYREEE (reference sequence). CDR3 length equals 17 residues. Here the CDR3 reads CASRLDNSAVMNTEAFF. CDR3 nucleotide sequence: TGTGCCAGCAGGTTGGATAACAGTGCCGTAATGAACACTGAAGCTTTCTTT.

In its sample, this clone was seen a few times. V is TRBV9 and J is TRBJ1-1, with 7 bases lining up with TRBD1. V was pared by 4 bases and J by 6 bases, with 9 bases of the junction left unmatched. The CDR3 sequence is 14 residues long. Germline CDR1 SGDLS, CDR2 YYNGEE. The CDR3 here is CASSPRTGQAEAFF. The DNA for the CDR3 is TGTGCCAGCAGCCCCCGTACCGGACAGGCTGAAGCTTTCTTT.

This sequence joins TRBV27 and TRBJ2-1, with D possibly being TRBD1 (6 bases). Looked up from germline, CDR1 is MNHEY and CDR2 is SMNVEV (reference sequence). Trimming cost V 5 bases and J 6 bases, with 17 bases left between them. This CDR3 has 15 residues. The CDR3 sequence is CASSPIQGRGNEQFF. Written as DNA, the CDR3 is TGTGCCAGCAGTCCAATACAGGGCCGAGGCAATGAGCAGTTCTTC.

The chain uses TRBV6-2 or TRBV6-3 and TRBJ1-1; TRBD1 matches at 7 bases. Germline CDR1 is MNHEY and CDR2 is SVGEGT. CDR3 size: 15 residues. Unmatched junction bases numbered 8, after V lost 7 bases and J lost 0 bases. The CDR3 DNA reads TGTGCCAGCAACCCCGCAGGGGGGATGAACACTGAAGCTTTCTTT. Protein: CASNPAGGMNTEAFF.

The V and J genes are TRBV25-1 and TRBJ1-3; no definite D call. CDR1 MGHDK and CDR2 SYGVNS come from the germline V gene. The CDR3 is made up of 12 amino acids. The V end was cut by 6 bases, the J end by 2 bases, with 5 bases between. CDR3 sequence reads: CASRAPGNTIYF. As DNA, the CDR3 is TGTGCCAGCAGAGCTCCTGGAAACACCATATATTTT.

The V gene is TRBV6-1, the J gene TRBJ1-2; D may be TRBD1 (5 bases). CDR1 is MNHNS, CDR2 SASEGT, per germline. The V end was cut by 5 bases, the J end by 5 bases, with 12 bases between. The CDR3 length is 13 residues. Here the CDR3 DNA reads TGTGCCAGCAGTCCCGGGACGTCGTATGGCTACACCTTC. It is translated as CASSPGTSYGYTF.

The chain recombines TRBV4-2 with TRBJ1-4; possible D gene TRBD1, 5 bases. Germline V lookup: CDR1 LGHNA, CDR2 YNFKEQ. CDR3 length: 14 residues. Trimming left V 4 bases short and J 6 bases short, with 12 bases between. The CDR3 DNA follows: TGTGCCAGCAGCCGTTCAGACAGTTATGAAAAACTGTTTTTT. It yields the protein CASSRSDSYEKLFF.

This chain uses TRBV10-2 with TRBJ2-5, with 9 bases identical to TRBD2. CDR3 length: 14 amino acids. CDR1 and CDR2 from the germline V gene are WSHSY and SAAADI. The V and J ends lost 8 bases and 5 bases, in that order; junction bases with no gene match: 9. Written as DNA, the CDR3 is TGCGCCAGCTGGGCGGCGGGAGGGCGTGAGACCCAGTACTTC. Translated: CASWAAGGRETQYF.

The V and J genes are TRBV5-5 and TRBJ1-3, with a possible D match to TRBD1 (6 bases). Germline V lookup: CDR1 SGHKS, CDR2 YYEKEE (reference sequence). V shed 1 base and J shed 2 bases, with 16 bases lying between them. This CDR3 has 17 amino acids. The CDR3 nucleotides read TGTGCCAGCAGCTTGATAACGACAGGAGGGGCTGGAAACACCATATATTTT. Translation: CASSLITTGGAGNTIYF. Looking up the rest from reference TRBV5-5 and TRBJ1-3 gives the full variable domain: DAGVTQSPTHLIKTRGQQVTLRCSPISGHKSVSWYQQVLGQGPQFIFQYYEKEERGRGNFPDRFSARQFPNYSSELNVNALLLGDSALYLCASSLITTGGAGNTIYFGEGSWLTVV.

The chain combines TRBV24-1 with TRBJ1-2, with D tentatively TRBD1 (6 bases). Germline V gene sequence: CDR1 KGHDR, CDR2 SFDVKD. This CDR3 is built from 16 residues. V lost 4 bases and J lost 4, with 18 bases in between. The CDR3 DNA sequence: TGTGCCACCAGTGAACCCACAGGGACCGGACCCTATGGCTACACCTTC. Translation: CATSEPTGTGPYGYTF.

The rearrangement uses TRBV19 and TRBJ1-5; TRBD1 matches 12 bases. J lost 4 bases, V lost 4 bases, and 8 bases had no gene match. CDR3 size: 17 residues. From germline, CDR1 is LNHDA and CDR2 SQIVND (reference sequence). CDR3 nucleotides: TGTGCCAGTAGTACGTCCCGGGACAGGGGGCCTAATCAGCCCCAGCATTTT. Its protein is CASSTSRDRGPNQPQHF.

The chain has TRBV27 and TRBJ1-5; D is uncertain. In germline, CDR1 is MNHEY, CDR2 SMNVEV (reference sequence). CDR3 length: 13 residues. Trimming removed 2 bases from V and 6 bases from J, with 8 bases in between. CDR3 bases: TGTGCCAGCAGTTTAGTGGTCGGTCAGCCCCAGCATTTT. Amino acids: CASSLVVGQPQHF.

V usage is TRBV30 and J usage is TRBJ1-4; 10 bases fit TRBD1. CDR1 GTSNPN and CDR2 SVGIG come from the germline V gene (reference sequence). J was trimmed by 7 bases and V by 1 base; bases with no gene match: 0. CDR3 length equals 13 residues. The CDR3 nucleotides read TGTGCCTGGAGTGGGGACAGGGGTGAAAAACTGTTTTTT. Residues: CAWSGDRGEKLFF.

This clone was recorded only once. This chain uses TRBV6-2 or TRBV6-3 with TRBJ1-4; D is possibly TRBD1 (5 bases). V was shortened by 2 bases and J by 1 base, with 5 bases between the two germline ends. Germline CDR1 reads MNHEY; CDR2 reads SVGEGT. The CDR3 consists of 14 residues. The CDR3, as DNA: TGTGCCAGCAGTTACAGGGGAACTAATGAAAAACTGTTTTTT. This codes for CASSYRGTNEKLFF.

This clone was detected only a few times. The V and J genes are TRBV19 and TRBJ2-2, with 10 bases identical to TRBD1. The ends lost 6 bases at V and 4 bases at J; junction bases unmatched: 8. There are 16 residues in the CDR3. The V gene's germline CDR1 is LNHDA and CDR2 SQIVND (reference sequence). The CDR3 sequence: CASSSRQGASTGELFF. The CDR3, as DNA: TGTGCCAGTAGCTCGAGACAGGGGGCGAGCACCGGGGAGCTGTTTTTT.

Here the CDR3 reads CASSESGGAVRGYTF. CDR3 DNA sequence: TGCGCCAGCAGTGAGTCGGGGGGGGCAGTGCGAGGCTACACCTTC. V and J are TRBV10-2 and TRBJ1-2; perhaps TRBD1 as D (6 bases). The CDR3 contains 15 residues. Germline V CDR1 and CDR2: WSHSY, SAAADI. Deletions cut 0 bases from V and 8 bases from J, with 16 bases between.

The chain uses TRBV6-5 and TRBJ1-3; TRBD1 aligns across 7 bases. The CDR3 spans 14 residues. The V segment lost 7 bases and the J segment 4 bases; nucleotides outside the gene matches: 7. Per germline, CDR1 MNHEY and CDR2 SVGAGI. The CDR3: CASTTEGAGNTIYF. CDR3 nucleotides: TGTGCCAGCACCACGGAGGGGGCGGGAAACACCATATATTTT.

J is TRBJ2-1 and V is TRBV5-1, with TRBD2 matching 14 bases. There are 15 residues in the CDR3. The J segment lost 10 bases and the V segment lost 4 bases, leaving 7 bases of the junction unmatched. Germline CDR1 and CDR2: SGHRS and YFSETQ. The CDR3 DNA reads as TGCGCCAGCAGCGGGGGACTAGCGGGAGTCAACGAGCAGTTCTTC. Translation: CASSGGLAGVNEQFF.

This chain's CDR3 is CASSSQDGDTGELFF. Written as DNA, the CDR3 is TGTGCCAGCAGTTCCCAGGACGGAGACACCGGGGAGCTGTTTTTT. The V gene is TRBV27, the J gene TRBJ2-2, with D uncertain. The CDR3 is 15 amino acids. Germline V gene lookup returns CDR1 MNHEY and CDR2 SMNVEV (reference sequence). V gave up 4 bases and J gave up 3 bases, with 12 bases separating them.

In its sample, this clone was seen a few times. The chain carries TRBV6-2 or TRBV6-3 and TRBJ2-3; possibly TRBD2 for D (5 bases). The germline V gene encodes CDR1 MNHEY and CDR2 SVGEGT. V gave up 5 bases and J gave up 3 bases, with 9 bases separating them. The length of the CDR3 is 13 residues. The CDR3: CASSTRETDTQYF. The CDR3 nucleotides are TGTGCCAGCAGTACCCGGGAAACAGATACGCAGTATTTT.

The V and J genes are TRBV20-1 and TRBJ1-5; 8 nucleotides align to TRBD1. Per germline, CDR1 DFQATT and CDR2 SNEGSKA (reference sequence). This CDR3 is 14 amino acids long. After removal of 6 bases from V and 2 bases from J, the junction contained 6 bases not matched to a gene. In DNA form, the CDR3 reads TGCAGTGCCAGTACGGACAGGGGCAATCAGCCCCAGCATTTT. The encoded protein is CSASTDRGNQPQHF.

The gene calls are TRBV7-2 and TRBJ2-7, with 10 bases identical to TRBD1. V lost 6 bases to trimming and J lost 2 bases; unmatched junction nucleotides: 4. Germline CDR1 SGHTA, CDR2 FQGNSA. This CDR3 has 14 residues. The CDR3 region has the DNA TGTGCCAGCAGTCCCGGGACAGGGGCCTACGAGCAGTACTTC. Its translation is CASSPGTGAYEQYF.

V gene TRBV3-1 (or the pseudogene TRBV3-2) combines with J gene TRBJ2-1; D is uncertain. The V gene lost 0 bases and the J gene lost 7 bases, with 10 bases spanning the gap. The CDR3 runs 14 residues. In germline, CDR1 is LGHDT, CDR2 YNNKEL (reference sequence). In nucleotides, the CDR3 is TGTGCCAGCAGCCAAGAACAGCCTCGGAATGAGCAGTTCTTC. Amino acid sequence: CASSQEQPRNEQFF.

The V and J genes are TRBV18 and TRBJ1-6; D gene ambiguous. CDR1 and CDR2 from the germline V gene are KGHSH and LQKENI. The CDR3 sequence is 13 residues long. V was shortened by 2 bases and J by 9 bases, with 8 bases between the two germline ends. CDR3 region: CASSPDGVSPLHF. In DNA, the CDR3 is TGTGCCAGCTCACCAGACGGGGTTTCACCCCTCCACTTT.

The chain carries TRBV4-1 and TRBJ1-4; D uncertain. Germline-derived CDR1 and CDR2 are MGHRA and YSYEKL. Trimming took 6 bases from V and 7 from J, leaving 15 bases between them. The CDR3 consists of 14 residues. This CDR3 reads CASSRDGSAEKLFF. The CDR3 coding sequence is TGCGCCAGCAGTCGTGACGGTTCGGCTGAAAAACTGTTTTTT.